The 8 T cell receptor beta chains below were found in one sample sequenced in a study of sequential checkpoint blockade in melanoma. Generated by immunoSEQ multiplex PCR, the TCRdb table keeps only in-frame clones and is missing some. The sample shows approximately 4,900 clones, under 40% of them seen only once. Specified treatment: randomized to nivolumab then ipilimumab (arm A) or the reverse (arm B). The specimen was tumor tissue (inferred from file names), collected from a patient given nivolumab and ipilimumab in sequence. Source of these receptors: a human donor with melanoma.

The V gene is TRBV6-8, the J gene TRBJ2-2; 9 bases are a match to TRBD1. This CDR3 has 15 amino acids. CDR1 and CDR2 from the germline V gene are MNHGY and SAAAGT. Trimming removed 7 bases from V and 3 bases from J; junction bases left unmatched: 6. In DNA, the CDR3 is TGTGCCAGCATCTTGGGACAGGGATACACCGGGGAGCTGTTTTTT. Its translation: CASILGQGYTGELFF.

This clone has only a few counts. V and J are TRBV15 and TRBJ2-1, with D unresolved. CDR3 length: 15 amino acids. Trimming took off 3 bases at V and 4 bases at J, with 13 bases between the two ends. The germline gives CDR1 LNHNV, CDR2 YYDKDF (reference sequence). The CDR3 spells CATSSGPTSYNEQFF. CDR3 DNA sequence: TGTGCCACCAGCAGTGGACCCACCAGTTACAATGAGCAGTTCTTC.

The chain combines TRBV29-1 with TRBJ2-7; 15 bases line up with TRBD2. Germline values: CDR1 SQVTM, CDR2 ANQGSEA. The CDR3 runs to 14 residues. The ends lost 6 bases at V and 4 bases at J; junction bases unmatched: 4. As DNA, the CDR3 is TGCAGCGTCGGACTAGCGGGGGGGTTTTACGAGCAGTACTTC. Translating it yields CSVGLAGGFYEQYF.

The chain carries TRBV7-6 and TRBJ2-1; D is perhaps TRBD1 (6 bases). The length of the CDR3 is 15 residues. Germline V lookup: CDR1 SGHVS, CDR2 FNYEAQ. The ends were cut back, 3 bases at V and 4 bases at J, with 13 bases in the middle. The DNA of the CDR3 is TGTGCCAGCAGCTTGGGGGCAGGGGCGTACAATGAGCAGTTCTTC. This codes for CASSLGAGAYNEQFF.

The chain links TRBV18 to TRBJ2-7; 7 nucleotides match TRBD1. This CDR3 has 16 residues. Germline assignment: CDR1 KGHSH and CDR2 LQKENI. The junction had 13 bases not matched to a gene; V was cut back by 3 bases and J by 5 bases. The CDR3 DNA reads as TGTGCCAGCTCACCTTCGGGCCAAGGGGGCTTGAACGAGCAGTACTTC. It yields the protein CASSPSGQGGLNEQYF.

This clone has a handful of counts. The CDR3 loop reads CASSHPHQDRGDTYNEQFF. The CDR3 bases are TGCGCCAGCAGCCACCCGCACCAGGACAGGGGGGACACATACAATGAGCAGTTCTTC. The V gene is TRBV5-1, the J gene TRBJ2-1, with TRBD1 identical over 10 bases. The CDR3 runs 19 residues. V trimming: 4 bases; J trimming: 4 bases; junction bases outside the gene matches: 17. Germline loops: CDR1 SGHRS, CDR2 YFSETQ.

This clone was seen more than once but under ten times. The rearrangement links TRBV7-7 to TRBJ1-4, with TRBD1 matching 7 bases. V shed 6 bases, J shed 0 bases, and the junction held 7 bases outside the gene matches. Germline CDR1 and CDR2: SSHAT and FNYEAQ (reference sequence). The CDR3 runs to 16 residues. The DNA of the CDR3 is TGTGCCAGCAGGGCGAGGGGGCTTGCAACTAATGAAAAACTGTTTTTT. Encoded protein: CASRARGLATNEKLFF.

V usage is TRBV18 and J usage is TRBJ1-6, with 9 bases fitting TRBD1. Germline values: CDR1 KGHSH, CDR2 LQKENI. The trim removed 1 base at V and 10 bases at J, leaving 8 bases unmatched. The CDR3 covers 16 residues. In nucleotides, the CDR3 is TGTGCCAGCTCACCACAGTGGGGACAGGGACGGTCACCCCTCCACTTT. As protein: CASSPQWGQGRSPLHF.